This note documents a single TCR beta chain sequence. This specimen comes from a study of shared clonotypes between healthy human individuals. Germline-derived CDR1 and CDR2 are WSHSY and SAAADI. Trimming left V 7 bases short and J 7 bases short, with 14 bases between. This CDR3 has 13 amino acids. Naive CD8 isolation took CD45RO-negative cells positively selected for CCR7 and excluded terminally differentiated effector memory CD45RA+ cells. Method: immunoSEQ multiplex PCR; TCRdb's copy keeps in-frame clones and lacks some. In the table there are about 2.1 million clones, 85% to 95% of which are singletons.

The receptor was derived from a man between 18 and 35 years old in good health. Some clones in this sample may be carry-over from other donors' samples. Specimen: naive CD8+ T cells from PBMCs. The gene calls are TRBV10-2 and TRBJ1-5; D remains ambiguous. The CDR3 region has the DNA TGCGCCAGCATGAGAAGGCCTGGGCAGCCCCAGCATTTT. This encodes CASMRRPGQPQHF.